The T cell receptor beta chain under discussion was sequenced for a study of blood T cell repertoires in COVID-19 (dated by TCRdb to about 2020). Describing the broader study: Samples covering the acute and convalescent phases of COVID-19 were provided by collaborators in the United States, Italy and Spain. The material from the prospective study consisted of cDNA or gDNA derived from T cells, B-cell-depleted T cells, or PBMCs. The dataset comprised deeply sampled blood TCRbeta repertoires from subjects exposed to, actively infected with, or recovered from COVID-19. A freely available public database, intended as a resource for researchers studying the immune response to SARS-CoV-2, is where the repertoires were released. Samples came from the ongoing ImmuneRACE study (first 160 participants) plus 1,254 subjects from 6 global collaborators. A de-identified subject ID, COVID-19 status, age in years and sex were almost always included in the sample metadata. Where available, HLA class I and class II types were taken from metadata supplied by the sample provider and were not determined by assay-based typing.

Remarks on this clone: It has no known antigen specificity. The input lacks base qualities; no much larger clone sits a single base away.

Participants in the prospective study were aged 18 to 89 years, lived in about two dozen United States geographic areas, and enrolled through a virtual design. Cohort assignment in the prospective study relied on participant-reported clinical history from a screening survey and a study questionnaire. Recovered participants in ImmuneRACE Cohort 3 were defined by two consecutive negative NP/OP PCR tests, clearance by a healthcare professional, or resolution of symptoms. Each participant in the prospective study had whole blood, serum and a nasopharyngeal or oropharyngeal swab collected by mobile phlebotomists. Over a roughly 2-month period, participants in the prospective study had the option of providing additional blood draws and questionnaires. Before DNA extraction, blood samples from the prospective study were shipped at room temperature or frozen. TCRbeta CDR3 regions were amplified from genomic DNA by means of the immunoSEQ Assay, a bias-controlled multiplex PCR. As for the original processing: The number of nucleated cells in each sample was estimated from the amplification of reference gene primers within the assay. Sequence reads were collapsed and filtered to measure the absolute abundance of every unique TCRbeta CDR3 rearrangement. For each sample, productive Simpson clonality was calculated as the square root of Simpson's diversity index across productive rearrangements. Drawn from immuneACCESS, this table holds only the in-frame rearrangements with V and J called that TCRdb kept. Clones are partly lost; checked studies trace under half to an unresolved V gene and leave the rest unexplained. The V and J calls and clone size come from that table; D and trimming were worked out from the DNA. Counted in this sample were fewer than 600,000 clones; approximately 87% of them appeared once. Jointly, the top ten make up 1.8% of the sample.

From its cysteine to its phenylalanine, the CDR3 spans 14 amino acids. The sequence is cut down to CDR3 DNA, 42 bases in frame from base 1. The germline V gene encodes CDR1 SEHNR and CDR2 FQNEAQ (reference sequence). V is cut back by 5 bases and J by 8 bases, with 5 bases in the junction unmatched. General findings and caveats noted by the study authors: Clinical and demographic metadata were provided uncurated, with the amount varying by source and participant.

In this chain, TRBV7-9 is recombined with TRBJ1-6, with 8 middle bases fitting TRBD1. The TCR was taken from a woman aged 40 to 50 who had recovered from COVID-19. Sequencing input: PBMCs or T cells enriched from blood (not recorded which). The DNA reads as follows: TGTGCCAGCAGCCCAGGGGGCCAGTATTCACCCCTCCACTTT. It translates to CASSPGGQYSPLHF.